Shown below are 2 T cell receptor beta chains from a single sample sequenced in a study of shared clonotypes between healthy human individuals (dated by TCRdb to 2019 to 2021). The receptor library was made with the immunoSEQ multiplex PCR assay. TCRdb carries this immuneACCESS record with in-frame sequences only. Its versions omit some clonotypes, under half of them owing to an unresolved V gene in the studies checked, with the rest unexplained. In all, the sample holds some 1,100,000 clones, and about 84% of those were seen once. Clones ranked in the top ten supply roughly 0.56% of the sample. The sample consisted of memory CD4+ T cells from PBMCs. This specimen's cell subset or site label, per the study, means: CD45RA-negative fraction. These receptors came from a man aged 18 to 30 in good health. Some clones in this sample may be carry-over from other donors' samples.

The chain combines TRBV9 with TRBJ2-3; no reliable D call. The V gene's germline CDR1 is SGDLS and CDR2 YYNGEE. V gave up 7 bases and J gave up 5 bases, with 11 bases separating them. This CDR3 has 12 residues. For the CDR3, the DNA is TGTGCCAGCCCACGGAGTGGAGATACGCAGTATTTT. This codes for CASPRSGDTQYF. The variable domain in full, completed from reference TRBV9 and TRBJ2-3, reads DSGVTQTPKHLITATGQRVTLRCSPRSGDLSVYWYQQSLDQGLQFLIQYYNGEERAKGNILERFSAQQFPDLHSELNLSSLELGDSALYFCASPRSGDTQYFGPGTRLTVL.

This CDR3 reads CASSLRVVSPSDTQYF. CDR3 coding DNA: TGTGCCAGCAGTTTAAGAGTTGTAAGTCCGTCAGATACGCAGTATTTT. J is TRBJ2-3 and V is TRBV27; D is ambiguous. CDR1 and CDR2 from the germline V gene are MNHEY and SMNVEV (reference sequence). Trimming pared 2 bases from V and 4 bases from J, leaving 16 bases between. This CDR3 has 16 residues.